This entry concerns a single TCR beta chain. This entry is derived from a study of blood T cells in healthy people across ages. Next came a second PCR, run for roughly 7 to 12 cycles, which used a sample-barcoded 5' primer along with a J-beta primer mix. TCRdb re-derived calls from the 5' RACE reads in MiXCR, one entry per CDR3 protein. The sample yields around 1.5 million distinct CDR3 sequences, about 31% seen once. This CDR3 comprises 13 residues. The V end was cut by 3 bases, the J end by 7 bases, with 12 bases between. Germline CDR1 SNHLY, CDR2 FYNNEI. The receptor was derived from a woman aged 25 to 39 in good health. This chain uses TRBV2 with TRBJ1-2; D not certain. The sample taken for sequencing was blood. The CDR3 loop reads CASSESTQRGYTF. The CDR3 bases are TGTGCCAGCAGTGAGTCGACGCAGCGTGGCTACACCTTC.